This TCR beta chain comes out of a study of blood T cell repertoires in COVID-19. Study details: Sites across the United States, Italy and Spain contributed samples from acute and convalescent COVID-19. PBMCs, B-cell-depleted T cells, or T cells were the source of the cDNA or gDNA that made up the material.

Cohorts were determined from participant-reported clinical history. Sequencing was performed with immunoSEQ multiplex PCR; in TCRdb, only in-frame clones are kept and a portion is missing. The sample has about 410,000 clones, roughly 87% seen once. There are a few counts of this clone. Sequenced: PBMCs or T cells enriched from blood (not recorded which). The receptor was derived from a man between 18 and 35 years old who had recovered from COVID-19.

CDR3 nucleotide sequence: TGTGCCAGCAGCCGTTTCGGACTAGCGGGGGGAGATACGCAGTATTTT. The encoded protein is CASSRFGLAGGDTQYF. The genes are TRBV5-4 and TRBJ2-3, with TRBD2 matching over 14 bases. This CDR3 region has 16 residues. The germline V gene encodes CDR1 SGHNT and CDR2 YYREEE (reference sequence). The J segment lost 5 bases and the V segment lost 4 bases, leaving 6 bases of the junction unmatched.